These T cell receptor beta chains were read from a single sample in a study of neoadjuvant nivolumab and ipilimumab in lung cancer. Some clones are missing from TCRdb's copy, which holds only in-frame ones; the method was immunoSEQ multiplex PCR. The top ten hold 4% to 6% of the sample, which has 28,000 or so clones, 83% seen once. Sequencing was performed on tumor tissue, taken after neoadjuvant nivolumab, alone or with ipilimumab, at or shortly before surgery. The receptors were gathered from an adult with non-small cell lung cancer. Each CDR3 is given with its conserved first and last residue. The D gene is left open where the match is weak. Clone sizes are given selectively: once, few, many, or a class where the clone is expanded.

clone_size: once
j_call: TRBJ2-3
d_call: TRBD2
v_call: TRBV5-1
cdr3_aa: CASSSREGHSLTDTQYF
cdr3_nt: TGCGCCAGCAGCTCGCGGGAGGGCCACAGTTTAACAGATACGCAGTATTTT

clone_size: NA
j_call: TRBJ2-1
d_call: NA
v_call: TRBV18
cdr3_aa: CASSPAGANEQFF
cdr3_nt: TGTGCCAGCTCACCAGCAGGGGCCAATGAGCAGTTCTTC

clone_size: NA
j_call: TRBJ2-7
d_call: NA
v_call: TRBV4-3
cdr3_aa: CASSPQAPPGEQYF
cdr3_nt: TGCGCCAGCAGCCCCCAGGCCCCACCGGGGGAGCAGTACTTC

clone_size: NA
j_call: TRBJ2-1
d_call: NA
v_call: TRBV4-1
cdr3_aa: CASSHEKNEQFF
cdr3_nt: TGCGCCAGCAGCCATGAGAAGAATGAGCAGTTCTTC

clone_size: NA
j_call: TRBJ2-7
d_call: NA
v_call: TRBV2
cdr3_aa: CASRVEVKLSYEQYF
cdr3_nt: TGTGCCAGCAGGGTCGAAGTTAAACTTTCCTACGAGCAGTACTTC

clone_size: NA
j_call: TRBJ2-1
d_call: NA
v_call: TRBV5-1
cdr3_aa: CASSLVGRLSSYNEQFF
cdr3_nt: TGCGCCAGCAGCTTGGTCGGACGTTTAAGCTCCTACAATGAGCAGTTCTTC

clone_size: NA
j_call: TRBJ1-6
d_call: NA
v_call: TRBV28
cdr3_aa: CASRTAGVSNSPLHF
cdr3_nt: TGTGCCAGCAGGACCGCAGGGGTTTCTAATTCACCCCTCCACTTT

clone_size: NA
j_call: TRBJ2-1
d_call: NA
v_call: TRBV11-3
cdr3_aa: CASSLAATTYNEQFF
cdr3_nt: TGTGCCAGCAGCTTAGCAGCCACCACCTACAATGAGCAGTTCTTC

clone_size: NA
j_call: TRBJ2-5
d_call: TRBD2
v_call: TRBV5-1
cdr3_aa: CASSPLLAGETQYF
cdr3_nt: TGCGCCAGCAGCCCCCTCCTAGCGGGAGAGACCCAGTACTTC

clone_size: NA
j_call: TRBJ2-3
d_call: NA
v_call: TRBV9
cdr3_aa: CASSPRWPALSTDTQYF
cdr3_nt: TGTGCCAGCAGCCCGAGATGGCCGGCGCTTAGCACAGATACGCAGTATTTT

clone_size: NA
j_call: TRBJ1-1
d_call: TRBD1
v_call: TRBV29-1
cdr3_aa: CSASTGGLTEAFF
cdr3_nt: TGCAGCGCCTCGACAGGGGGCTTAACTGAAGCTTTCTTT

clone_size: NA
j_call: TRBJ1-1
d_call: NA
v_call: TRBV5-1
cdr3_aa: CASSAAGDYTEAFF
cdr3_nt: TGCGCCAGCAGCGCAGCAGGGGATTACACTGAAGCTTTCTTT

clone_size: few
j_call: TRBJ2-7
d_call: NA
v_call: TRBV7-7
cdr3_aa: CASSPDGSYEQYF
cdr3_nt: TGTGCTAGCAGCCCGGACGGATCCTACGAGCAGTACTTC

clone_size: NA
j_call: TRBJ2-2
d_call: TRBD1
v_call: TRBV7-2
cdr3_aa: CASSFAGTGRVAGELFF
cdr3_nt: TGTGCCAGCAGCTTCGCCGGGACAGGGAGAGTGGCCGGGGAGCTGTTTTTT

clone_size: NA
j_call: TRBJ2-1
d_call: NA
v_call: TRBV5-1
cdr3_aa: CASSSPQGVGPYNEQFF
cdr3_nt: TGCGCCAGCAGCTCACCCCAGGGAGTAGGCCCCTACAATGAGCAGTTCTTC

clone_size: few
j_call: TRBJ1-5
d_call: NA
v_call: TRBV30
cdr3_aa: CAWGKGGDQPQHF
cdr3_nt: TGTGCCTGGGGGAAGGGAGGGGATCAGCCCCAGCATTTT

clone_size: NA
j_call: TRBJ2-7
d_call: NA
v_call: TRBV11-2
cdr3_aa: CASSPLWRDSYEQYF
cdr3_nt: TGTGCCAGCAGCCCCCTTTGGCGGGACTCCTACGAGCAGTACTTC

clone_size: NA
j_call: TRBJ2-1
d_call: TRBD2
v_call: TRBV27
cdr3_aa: CASSLKVGGPHEQFF
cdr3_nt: TGTGCCAGCAGTTTAAAGGTGGGAGGGCCTCATGAGCAGTTCTTC